Sequencing of this T cell receptor (beta chain) was carried out in a study of CD8+ T cells in alopecia areata. Reverse transcribed after extraction, RNA yielded cDNA as the sequencing template. Using immunoSEQ multiplex PCR, the repertoire was profiled, and TCRdb retains in-frame clones only, with some absent. The sample has 90,000 to 130,000 clones; under 60% are singletons. The germline V gene has CDR1 GTSNPN and CDR2 SVGIG (reference sequence). V lost 2 bases and J 2 bases, leaving 7 bases between the germline ends. The CDR3 consists of 13 residues. This chain uses TRBV30 with TRBJ1-5; no clear D gene. This receptor was taken from a human donor with alopecia areata. Sequencing used NKG2D-low CD8+ T cells sorted from blood. CDR3 in DNA: TGTGCCTGGAGTACCGGGGGCAATCAGCCCCAGCATTTT. Translation: CAWSTGGNQPQHF.